This T cell receptor beta chain was captured by sequencing in a study of blood T cells in healthy people across ages. Notes on the study in general: The unsorted PBMCs prevented any conclusive comparison of naive versus antigen-experienced cells. There were more naive CD4+ cells and higher diversity in long-lived donors than in aged donors.

Worth noting for this clonotype: What it recognizes is unknown.

Trimming stripped 3 bases from V and 5 bases from J, with 10 bases between. The CDR3 covers 13 residues. The use of a sample-barcoded 5' primer and a J-beta primer mix characterized a second PCR of roughly 6 to 11 cycles. Through a template-switch adaptor with 12 random nucleotides, each cDNA molecule received a tag. TCRdb used MiXCR to reprocess the 5' RACE reads, holding one entry per CDR3 protein. The sample consists of 1.5 million to 2 million distinct CDR3 sequences, roughly two fifths of them appearing once. The clonotype originates from a human donor in good health. What was sequenced was blood. The chain recombines TRBV12-3 or TRBV12-4 with TRBJ2-5; D call uncertain. The chain's CDR3 is CASSFMVVETQYF. Written as DNA, the CDR3 is TGTGCCAGCAGTTTTATGGTCGTCGAGACCCAGTACTTC.